The 13 T cell receptor beta chains presented below share a single source sample, sequenced in a study of blood T cell repertoires in COVID-19. Sequenced by immunoSEQ multiplex PCR; TCRdb stores in-frame clones only, minus some. The sample shows under 250,000 clones, 83% of them seen only once. Sequenced material: peripheral blood. The receptor source for this set is a man over 45 with active or convalescent COVID-19.

The rearrangement joins TRBV6-5 to TRBJ1-2; D is ambiguous. The length of the CDR3 is 14 residues. CDR1 and CDR2 from the germline V gene are MNHEY and SVGAGI. Trimming took off 0 bases at V and 4 bases at J, with 9 bases between the two ends. The CDR3 protein is CASSYSGPLYGYTF. DNA of the CDR3: TGTGCCAGCAGTTACTCTGGGCCCCTCTATGGCTACACCTTC.

The chain couples TRBV5-6 to TRBJ1-1; 7 positions match TRBD1. The ends lost 4 bases at V and 1 base at J; junction bases unmatched: 10. The CDR3 runs 16 residues. Germline CDR1 and CDR2: SGHDT and YYEEEE. The CDR3 DNA reads as TGTGCCAGCAGCCAACTCACCGACAGGGCGAACACTGAAGCTTTCTTT. It is translated as CASSQLTDRANTEAFF.

The chain uses TRBV15 and TRBJ2-5; TRBD2 aligns across 7 bases. The V gene end was trimmed by 2 bases and the J gene end by 2 bases; junction bases not matched to a gene: 5. Germline values: CDR1 LNHNV, CDR2 YYDKDF (reference sequence). This CDR3 is built from 15 residues. CDR3 DNA: TGTGCCACCAGCAGAACCAGCGGGGTACAAGAGACCCAGTACTTC. Its protein product is CATSRTSGVQETQYF.

This chain joins TRBV16 and TRBJ2-2; D may be TRBD2 (5 bases). The CDR3 runs 15 residues. Germline V gene data show CDR1 as KGHSY and CDR2 as FQNENV. Trimming shortened V by 4 bases and J by 2 bases, and 11 bases separated the two germline ends. CDR3 bases: TGTGCCAGCAGCCCTGGAGGCCTAAACACCGGGGAGCTGTTTTTT. Translation gives CASSPGGLNTGELFF.

J is TRBJ2-5 and V is TRBV7-2; TRBD1 is a possible D gene (6 bases). The germline V gene has CDR1 SGHTA and CDR2 FQGNSA. The V end was cut by 4 bases, the J end by 1 base, with 16 bases between. CDR3 length equals 16 residues. CDR3 region: CASSSSMGAGQETQYF. The DNA for the CDR3 is TGTGCCAGCAGCTCTTCGATGGGGGCCGGCCAAGAGACCCAGTACTTC.

The genes are TRBV9 and TRBJ1-4; D remains unclear. The ends were cut back, 2 bases at V and 6 bases at J, with 11 bases in the middle. The germline V gene has CDR1 SGDLS and CDR2 YYNGEE. The CDR3 runs to 14 residues. CDR3 amino acids: CASSVEGLDEKLFF. The CDR3 nucleotides are TGTGCCAGCAGCGTTGAGGGTCTGGATGAAAAACTGTTTTTT.

This clone was seen once. The chain carries TRBV4-2 and TRBJ2-1, with 10 bases aligning to TRBD2. The germline gives CDR1 LGHNA, CDR2 YNFKEQ. The CDR3 runs 18 residues. J gave up 6 bases and V 0 bases, and 11 bases lay outside the gene matches. The chain's CDR3 is CASSQERIGSGRLNEQFF. The CDR3 DNA is TGTGCCAGCAGCCAAGAGCGCATCGGTAGCGGGAGGCTCAATGAGCAGTTCTTC.

The chain joins TRBV4-1 to TRBJ2-1, with 7 nucleotides matching TRBD2. V shed 4 bases, J shed 0 bases, and the junction held 6 bases outside the gene matches. The CDR3 totals 16 residues. The germline V gene encodes CDR1 MGHRA and CDR2 YSYEKL. The CDR3 sequence: CASSRGLVLSYNEQFF. In DNA form, the CDR3 reads TGCGCCAGCAGCCGAGGACTAGTCCTCTCCTACAATGAGCAGTTCTTC.

This clone was seen more than once but under ten times. The chain is built from TRBV24-1 and TRBJ1-3; 10 bases line up with TRBD1. With 4 bases clipped from V and 3 bases from J, the junction kept 2 bases outside the gene matches. The length of the CDR3 is 15 residues. Looked up from germline, CDR1 is KGHDR and CDR2 is SFDVKD. The CDR3 is CATSEGDRGGNTIYF. The DNA for the CDR3 is TGTGCCACCAGTGAAGGGGACAGGGGTGGAAACACCATATATTTT.

The rearrangement links TRBV5-1 to TRBJ1-3; a possible D gene is TRBD1 (5 bases). The CDR3 covers 13 residues. V was trimmed by 4 bases and J by 7 bases, leaving 12 bases between them. Germline V CDR1 and CDR2: SGHRS, YFSETQ. The CDR3: CASSEGLWNTIYF. The CDR3 region has the DNA TGCGCCAGCAGCGAGGGACTGTGGAACACCATATATTTT. Drawing the rest from reference TRBV5-1 and TRBJ1-3, the complete variable domain is KAGVTQTPRYLIKTRGQQVTLSCSPISGHRSVSWYQQTPGQGLQFLFEYFSETQRNKGNFPGRFSGRQFSNSRSEMNVSTLELGDSALYLCASSEGLWNTIYFGEGSWLTVV.

This chain joins TRBV30 and TRBJ2-5; D gene uncertain. The germline gives CDR1 GTSNPN, CDR2 SVGIG (reference sequence). V dropped 0 bases and J dropped 5 bases, with 10 bases sitting between them. The CDR3 loop spans 13 amino acids. The CDR3 protein is CAWSVSGSETQYF. In DNA form, the CDR3 reads TGTGCCTGGAGTGTTTCGGGTTCGGAGACCCAGTACTTC.

The DNA for the CDR3 is TGTGCCTGGAGTGTCCTTAGCGGGAGGGCAGGCGAGCAGTTCTTC. It codes for CAWSVLSGRAGEQFF. The chain couples TRBV30 to TRBJ2-1, with TRBD2 matching 11 bases. V shed 0 bases, J shed 10 bases, and the junction held 8 bases outside the gene matches. The CDR3 extends over 15 amino acids. Germline V gene sequence: CDR1 GTSNPN, CDR2 SVGIG (reference sequence).

The chain joins TRBV10-2 to TRBJ2-7; 7 positions match TRBD1. The germline CDR1 and CDR2 sequences are WSHSY and SAAADI. V gave up 6 bases and J gave up 4 bases; unmatched junction bases: 9. The CDR3 length is 14 residues. The CDR3 bases are TGCGCCAGCAGAGCGGCCCTCAGGGGGTACGAGCAGTACTTC. It codes for CASRAALRGYEQYF.